What follows is one T cell receptor (beta chain) and its context. Its antigen is currently unknown. Researchers used two-round multiplex PCR to amplify TCR beta CDR3 starting from genomic DNA. Gene-specific TRBV and TRBJ primers were used in PCR round one. TCRdb fed the multiplex PCR reads into MiXCR, producing one record per CDR3 protein. The sample carries over 11,000 distinct CDR3 sequences, 56% recorded once. The data belong to a study of prognosis after radiotherapy for stage I lung cancer. As for the study in general: Patients numbered around 12 men and more than 5 women, aged roughly 50 to 85 with a median of approximately 74 years. Overall study findings and caveats: Where distant metastases developed, patients had lower Shannon entropy after stereotactic body radiation therapy. Nobody established whether the expanded TCR clones were specific to the tumor.

V was trimmed by 5 bases and J by 0 bases, leaving 12 bases between them. The CDR3 totals 15 residues. The V gene's germline CDR1 is SGHRS and CDR2 YFSETQ. The sequence was obtained from a donor over 45 with non-small cell lung cancer. Sequenced here: PBMCs, sampled before or after stereotactic body radiation therapy (not recorded which). The V gene is TRBV5-1, the J gene TRBJ2-1, with D possibly being TRBD1 (6 bases). The chain's CDR3 is CASRIQGISYNEQFF. DNA for the CDR3: TGCGCCAGCAGGATACAGGGAATCTCCTACAATGAGCAGTTCTTC.